Included here is one TCR beta chain sequence, with context. Its antigen is as yet unknown. Random-hexamer reverse transcription was applied to about 0.45 to 1 ug RNA. TCRdb recomputed calls from the immunoSEQ multiplex PCR reads with MiXCR, one row per CDR3 protein. The data contain approximately 210,000 distinct CDR3 sequences, 94% of them singletons. This entry is derived from a study of CD8 T cells in Susac syndrome. Study-wide results and caveats: The relatively small number of individuals in the TCR sequencing and HLA analysis was acknowledged by the study.

Trimming removed 5 bases at V and 5 bases at J, with 15 bases between. There are 14 residues in the CDR3. The sample taken for sequencing was CD4+ T cells from PBMCs. The sequence came from a human donor with Susac syndrome. The rearrangement uses TRBV12-3 or TRBV12-4 and TRBJ2-5; TRBD2 is a possible D gene (6 bases). The CDR3 coding sequence is TGTGCCAGCAGTCAGCCCCCGGGGAGGGAGACCCAGTACTTC. Translation: CASSQPPGRETQYF.